The 16 T cell receptor beta chains below all came from one sample that was sequenced in a study of blood T cell repertoires in COVID-19. The repertoire was sequenced with immunoSEQ multiplex PCR; TCRdb's copy has only in-frame clones and lacks some. The sample has about 69,000 clones, roughly 80% seen once; the top ten hold 16%. The sequenced sample was peripheral blood. The receptors derive from a man aged 60 to 69 with acute or convalescent COVID-19.

This clone was found many times. J is TRBJ1-2 and V is TRBV3-1 (or the pseudogene TRBV3-2); the D gene is possibly TRBD1 (6 bases). Germline-derived CDR1 and CDR2 are LGHDT and YNNKEL (reference sequence). The CDR3 covers 14 residues. Trimming left V 1 base short and J 5 bases short, with 11 bases between. CDR3 in DNA: TGTGCCAGCAGCCAAGTACAGGGCGGGTATGGCTACACCTTC. This gives the protein CASSQVQGGYGYTF.

This clone came up a few times. J is TRBJ2-1 and V is TRBV6-6; possibly TRBD2 for D (5 bases). The V and J ends lost 5 bases and 5 bases respectively, with 13 bases between them. Germline loops: CDR1 MNHNY, CDR2 SVGAGI (reference sequence). The CDR3 is 14 residues long. The CDR3 spells CASSHRRGNNEQFF. CDR3 bases: TGTGCCAGCAGTCACCGCCGGGGTAACAATGAGCAGTTCTTC.

This clone was seen repeatedly, ten times or more. The V and J genes are TRBV10-1 and TRBJ1-2; the D gene is possibly TRBD1 (6 bases). V was cut by 5 bases and J by 2 bases, with 12 bases left in between. Per germline, CDR1 WNHNN and CDR2 SYGVQD (reference sequence). This CDR3 comprises 14 residues. CDR3 in amino acids: CASSNAGTNYGYTF. In DNA, the CDR3 is TGCGCCAGCAGTAACGCCGGGACAAACTATGGCTACACCTTC.

The chain links TRBV29-1 to TRBJ1-1; D might be TRBD1 (6 bases). Germline lookup yields CDR1 SQVTM and CDR2 ANQGSEA. The V end was cut by 6 bases, the J end by 3 bases, with 14 bases between. The CDR3 is made up of 13 amino acids. The CDR3 DNA reads TGCAGCGTAGCGACAGGTTCGGACACTGAAGCTTTCTTT. Translation gives CSVATGSDTEAFF.

This rearrangement joins TRBV14 to TRBJ1-4; D gene unclear. CDR1 is SGHDN and CDR2 is FVKESK in the germline V gene. V lost 6 bases and J lost 8, with 10 bases in between. There are 12 residues in the CDR3. This CDR3 reads CASSWTGEKLFF. CDR3 nucleotides: TGTGCCAGCAGTTGGACGGGAGAAAAACTGTTTTTT.

J is TRBJ1-4 and V is TRBV18, with 8 nucleotides matching TRBD1. Germline-derived CDR1 and CDR2 are KGHSH and LQKENI. This CDR3 spans 14 amino acids. Trimming took 0 bases from V and 8 from J; bases not matched to a gene: 2. CDR3 DNA sequence: TGTGCCAGCTCACCACCGGGACAGGACGAAAAACTGTTTTTT. Amino acid sequence: CASSPPGQDEKLFF.

The chain recombines TRBV6-5 with TRBJ1-2, with a tentative D call TRBD1 (6 bases). The CDR3 is made up of 13 amino acids. Germline-derived CDR1 and CDR2 are MNHEY and SVGAGI. V was trimmed by 7 bases and J by 4 bases, leaving 13 bases between them. CDR3 bases: TGTGCCAGCACCAAGGGGGAGTCCTATGGCTACACCTTC. It encodes CASTKGESYGYTF.

The chain links TRBV5-1 to TRBJ1-2; no clear D gene. The V gene's germline CDR1 is SGHRS and CDR2 YFSETQ. The CDR3 spans 15 residues. V was pared by 4 bases and J by 7 bases, with 20 bases between. CDR3 sequence (DNA): TGCGCCAGCAGCGCGGTGTCGTCGGGAGCACCTGGCTACACCTTC. Encoded protein: CASSAVSSGAPGYTF.

There are a few counts of this clone. In DNA form, the CDR3 reads TGTGCCGGAACACAGGGACCCAACACCGGGGAGCTGTTTTTT. Residues: CAGTQGPNTGELFF. This rearrangement joins TRBV6-5 to TRBJ2-2, with D tentatively TRBD1 (6 bases). This CDR3 region has 14 residues. Trimming took 11 bases from V and 2 from J, leaving 15 bases between them. CDR1 is MNHEY, CDR2 SVGAGI, per germline.

This rearrangement joins TRBV5-1 to TRBJ2-3; 9 positions agree with TRBD2. The germline gives CDR1 SGHRS, CDR2 YFSETQ. This CDR3 has 16 amino acids. Unmatched junction bases numbered 4, after V lost 0 bases and J lost 2 bases. The CDR3 nucleotides are TGCGCCAGCAGCTTGGTAGCGGGGGCCACCACAGATACGCAGTATTTT. Protein product: CASSLVAGATTDTQYF.

The table lists this clone with many counts. This chain uses TRBV12-3 or TRBV12-4 with TRBJ1-2; a possible D gene is TRBD1 (5 bases). The CDR3 covers 13 residues. Trimming removed 6 bases from V and 1 base from J, with 9 bases in between. The CDR3 DNA follows: TGTGCCAGCAGGACAGATCTTAACTATGGCTACACCTTC. This encodes CASRTDLNYGYTF.

The chain couples TRBV5-1 to TRBJ2-3; 11 nucleotides agree with TRBD1. Germline V gene lookup returns CDR1 SGHRS and CDR2 YFSETQ. V lost 4 bases and J lost 3; bases outside the gene matches: 10. The CDR3 has 17 amino acids. CDR3 residues: CASSVGQGAGITDTQYF. CDR3 sequence (DNA): TGCGCCAGCAGCGTCGGACAGGGGGCCGGTATTACAGATACGCAGTATTTT.

The V gene is TRBV2, the J gene TRBJ1-5; TRBD1 is a possible D gene (6 bases). The V gene's germline CDR1 is SNHLY and CDR2 FYNNEI. This CDR3 is built from 15 residues. Trimming shortened V by 0 bases and J by 4 bases, and 10 bases separated the two germline ends. Here the CDR3 reads CASSEASRGNQPQHF. CDR3 DNA sequence: TGTGCCAGCAGTGAAGCGTCCAGGGGAAATCAGCCCCAGCATTTT.

The rearrangement uses TRBV7-9 and TRBJ2-1; a possible D gene is TRBD2 (6 bases). Trimming shortened V by 1 base and J by 8 bases, and 12 bases separated the two germline ends. Germline assignment: CDR1 SEHNR and CDR2 FQNEAQ (reference sequence). This CDR3 comprises 14 residues. The CDR3 is CASSLDSSVDEQFF. In DNA form, the CDR3 reads TGTGCCAGCAGCTTAGATTCTAGCGTCGATGAGCAGTTCTTC.

The chain joins TRBV24-1 to TRBJ2-6; 11 bases fit TRBD1. The length of the CDR3 is 17 residues. Trimming at V came to 7 bases and at J to 2 bases, leaving 6 bases not matched to a gene. Germline V gives CDR1 KGHDR, CDR2 SFDVKD. Here the CDR3 DNA reads TGTGCCACCAGCCCGGGACAGGGGGTTGCTGGGGCCAACGTCCTGACTTTC. Amino acids: CATSPGQGVAGANVLTF.

V is TRBV7-2 and J is TRBJ1-1; TRBD1 matches at 10 bases. The junction had 6 bases not matched to a gene; V was cut back by 5 bases and J by 6 bases. Per germline, CDR1 SGHTA and CDR2 FQGNSA. This CDR3 is 14 amino acids long. CDR3 residues: CASSRDRGRAEAFF. The CDR3 bases are TGTGCCAGCAGCCGGGACAGGGGAAGGGCTGAAGCTTTCTTT.